The source of this T cell receptor beta chain is a study of blood T cells in healthy people across ages. This clonotype has a handful of counts. One end of the junction is discordant with germline, which a read error may explain. Then a second PCR, running roughly 7 to 11 cycles, was carried out with a sample-barcoded 5' primer and a J-beta primer mix. Paired-end reads containing CDR3 totaled no fewer than 3 million for each sample. TCRdb re-analysed the 5' RACE reads in MiXCR, keeping a single row per CDR3 protein. Of some 850,000 distinct CDR3 sequences in the sample, roughly 24% were seen once. It was around 10 milliliters of peripheral blood that were drawn from each donor. Germline CDR1 reads SSHAT; CDR2 reads FNYEAQ (reference sequence). This CDR3 region has 14 residues. The sample was also linked to a second study, of T cells of mothers and their children. Per that study: For each mother, over 9 million TCR beta CDR3 reads were obtained, and for each child, a few million.

This TCR was recovered from a boy under 18 in good health. The rearrangement uses TRBV7-7 and TRBJ2-5; TRBD2 agrees at 10 bases. Material: blood. This CDR3 is CASSPERGGETQYF. The CDR3 coding sequence is TGTGCTAGCAGTCCGGAGCGGGGGGGAGAGACCCAGTACTTC.